This TCR beta chain was observed in a study of tumor-infiltrating lymphocytes in primary liver carcinoma. Whole-study context: Spanning 30 to 69 years of age, the patients were men and women.

In the case of this clonotype: At one end the junction does not follow the germline gene, possibly because of a read error.

Unsorted bulk tissue, about 18-32 mg of it, served as the source for co-extraction of RNA and DNA. CDR1 SGHAT and CDR2 FQNNGV come from the germline V gene. The CDR3 is made up of 13 amino acids. Starting from around 0.45 ug of total RNA, TCR beta cDNA was produced with a primer in the constant region. Nested multiplex PCR, run for three rounds with slightly modified ARM-PCR, yielded TCR beta libraries. Researchers ran the first two PCR rounds for approximately 10 cycles each with TRBV1-TRBV30 forward primers and a C-beta reverse primer. TCRdb re-analysed the multiplex PCR reads in MiXCR, keeping a single row per CDR3 protein. The data contain approximately 23,000 distinct CDR3 sequences, around 81% of them seen just once; the ten biggest clones take up less than 40%.

The chain employs TRBV11-2 and TRBJ2-7; D ambiguous. Sequencing was done on a sample of liver tumor tissue from sampling region 2. As to subset: tumor region T2, inferior pole. The origin of this receptor is a woman under 40 with primary liver carcinoma and hepatitis B virus infection. CDR3 amino acids: CARSLRSNYEQYF. The CDR3 DNA reads TGTGCCAGAAGCTTACGCTCAAACTACGAGCAATACTTC.